The clone carrying this TCR beta chain has a handful of counts. The antigen is undetermined. The entry originates in a study of blood T cells in healthy people across ages. Study-wide results and caveats: The unsorted PBMCs prevented any conclusive comparison of naive versus antigen-experienced cells.

The authors ran a second PCR of 7 to 11 cycles using a sample-barcoded 5' primer and a J-beta primer mix. Every cDNA molecule bore a tag from a template-switch adaptor containing 12 random nucleotides. A single record per CDR3 protein comes from TCRdb applying MiXCR to the 5' RACE reads. The table shows around 710,000 distinct CDR3 sequences, with roughly 43% occurring only once. Material for sequencing was blood. The clonotype was recovered from a woman in her sixties in good health.

The CDR3 DNA sequence: TGTGCCAGCTCACCACCGGATAGCTACGAGCAGTACTTC. It specifies CASSPPDSYEQYF. V is TRBV18 and J is TRBJ2-4; D unresolved. The J call may not be correct, given that the DNA end is closer to TRBJ2-7. The CDR3 covers 13 residues. The germline gives CDR1 KGHSH, CDR2 LQKENI.